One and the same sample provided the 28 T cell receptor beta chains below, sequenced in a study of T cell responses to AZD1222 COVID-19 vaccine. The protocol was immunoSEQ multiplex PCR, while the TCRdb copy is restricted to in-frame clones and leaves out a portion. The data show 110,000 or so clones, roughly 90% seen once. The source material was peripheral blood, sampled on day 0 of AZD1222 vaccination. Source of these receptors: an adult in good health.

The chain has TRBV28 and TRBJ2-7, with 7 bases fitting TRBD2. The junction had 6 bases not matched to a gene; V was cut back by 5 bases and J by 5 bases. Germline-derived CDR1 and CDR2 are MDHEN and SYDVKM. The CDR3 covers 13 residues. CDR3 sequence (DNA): TGTGCCAGCAGTGCCCGGACTAGTGACGAGCAGTACTTC. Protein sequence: CASSARTSDEQYF.

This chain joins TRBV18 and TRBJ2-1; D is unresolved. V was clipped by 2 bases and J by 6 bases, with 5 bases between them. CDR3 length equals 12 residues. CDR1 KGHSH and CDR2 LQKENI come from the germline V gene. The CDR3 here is CASSPWGNEQFF. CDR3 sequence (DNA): TGTGCCAGCTCACCATGGGGCAATGAGCAGTTCTTC.

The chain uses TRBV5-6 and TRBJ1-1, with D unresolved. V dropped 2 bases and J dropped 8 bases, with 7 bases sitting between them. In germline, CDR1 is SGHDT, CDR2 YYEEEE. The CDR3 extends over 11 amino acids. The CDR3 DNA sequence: TGTGCCAGCAGCTTCGACAAGGAAGCTTTCTTT. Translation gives CASSFDKEAFF.

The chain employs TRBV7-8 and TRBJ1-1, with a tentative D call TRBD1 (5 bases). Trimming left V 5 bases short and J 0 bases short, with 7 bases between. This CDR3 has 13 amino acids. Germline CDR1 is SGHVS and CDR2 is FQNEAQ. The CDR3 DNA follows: TGTGCCAGCAGCCGACAGATGAACACTGAAGCTTTCTTT. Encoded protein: CASSRQMNTEAFF.

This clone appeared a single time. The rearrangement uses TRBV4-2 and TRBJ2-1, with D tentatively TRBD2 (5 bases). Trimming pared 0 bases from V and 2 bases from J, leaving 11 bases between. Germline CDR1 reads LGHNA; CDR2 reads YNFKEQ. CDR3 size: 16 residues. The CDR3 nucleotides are TGTGCCAGCAGCCAAGACTCCGGGAACGCCTACAATGAGCAGTTCTTC. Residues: CASSQDSGNAYNEQFF.

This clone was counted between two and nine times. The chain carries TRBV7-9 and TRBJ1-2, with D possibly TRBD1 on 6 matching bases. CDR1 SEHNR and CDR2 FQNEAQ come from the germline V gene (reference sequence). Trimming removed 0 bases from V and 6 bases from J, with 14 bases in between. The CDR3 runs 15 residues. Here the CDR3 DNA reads TGTGCCAGCAGCTTAGCATTACAGGGAGAGCATGGCTACACCTTC. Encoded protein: CASSLALQGEHGYTF.

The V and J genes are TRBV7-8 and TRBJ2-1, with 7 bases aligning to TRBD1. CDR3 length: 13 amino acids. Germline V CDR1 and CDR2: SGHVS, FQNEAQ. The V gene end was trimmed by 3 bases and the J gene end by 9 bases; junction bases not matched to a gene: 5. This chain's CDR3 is CASSLDQGVEQFF. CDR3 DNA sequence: TGTGCCAGCAGCTTGGACCAGGGGGTTGAGCAGTTCTTC.

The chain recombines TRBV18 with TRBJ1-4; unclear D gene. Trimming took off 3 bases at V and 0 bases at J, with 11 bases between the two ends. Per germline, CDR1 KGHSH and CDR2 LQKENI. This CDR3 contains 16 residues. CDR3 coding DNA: TGTGCCAGCTCACCTTCACGGGCCGCAACTAATGAAAAACTGTTTTTT. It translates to CASSPSRAATNEKLFF.

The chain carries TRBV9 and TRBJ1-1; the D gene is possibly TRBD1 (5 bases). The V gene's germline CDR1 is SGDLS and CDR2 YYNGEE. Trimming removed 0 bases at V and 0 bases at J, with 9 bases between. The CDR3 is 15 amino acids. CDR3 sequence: CASSVAGGMNTEAFF. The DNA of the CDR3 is TGTGCCAGCAGCGTAGCTGGGGGGATGAACACTGAAGCTTTCTTT. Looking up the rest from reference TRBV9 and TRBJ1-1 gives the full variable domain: DSGVTQTPKHLITATGQRVTLRCSPRSGDLSVYWYQQSLDQGLQFLIQYYNGEERAKGNILERFSAQQFPDLHSELNLSSLELGDSALYFCASSVAGGMNTEAFFGQGTRLTVV.

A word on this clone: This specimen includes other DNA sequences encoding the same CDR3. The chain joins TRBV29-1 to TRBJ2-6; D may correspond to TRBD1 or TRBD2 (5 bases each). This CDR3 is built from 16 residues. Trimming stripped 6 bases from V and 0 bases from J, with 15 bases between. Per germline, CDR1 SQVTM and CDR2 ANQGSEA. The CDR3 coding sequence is TGCAGCGTGGCCCGGGACGTAGACTCTGGGGCCAACGTCCTGACTTTC. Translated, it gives CSVARDVDSGANVLTF.

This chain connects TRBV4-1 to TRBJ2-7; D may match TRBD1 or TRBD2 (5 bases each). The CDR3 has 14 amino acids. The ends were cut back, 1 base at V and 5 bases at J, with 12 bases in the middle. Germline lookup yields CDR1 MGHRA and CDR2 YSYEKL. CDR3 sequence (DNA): TGCGCCAGCAGCCAAGTTCTCGGGGCGGACGAGCAGTACTTC. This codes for CASSQVLGADEQYF.

CDR3 protein: CASSLVQGYNEQFF. The CDR3 DNA reads TGTGCCAGCAGCTTGGTACAGGGGTACAATGAGCAGTTCTTC. This rearrangement joins TRBV5-6 to TRBJ2-1; 7 nucleotides line up with TRBD1. Trimming removed 0 bases from V and 4 bases from J; junction bases left unmatched: 1. CDR3 size: 14 residues. In germline, CDR1 is SGHDT, CDR2 YYEEEE. The full variable domain, its missing parts supplied by reference TRBV5-6 and TRBJ2-1, is DAGVTQSPTHLIKTRGQQVTLRCSPKSGHDTVSWYQQALGQGPQFIFQYYEEEERQRGNFPDRFSGHQFPNYSSELNVNALLLGDSALYLCASSLVQGYNEQFFGPGTRLTVL.

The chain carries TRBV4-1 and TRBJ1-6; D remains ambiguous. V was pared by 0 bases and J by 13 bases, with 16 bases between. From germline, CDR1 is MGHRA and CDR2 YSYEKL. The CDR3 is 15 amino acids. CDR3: CASSQDTGGRIPLHF. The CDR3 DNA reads TGCGCCAGCAGCCAAGATACCGGCGGTCGAATCCCCCTCCACTTT.

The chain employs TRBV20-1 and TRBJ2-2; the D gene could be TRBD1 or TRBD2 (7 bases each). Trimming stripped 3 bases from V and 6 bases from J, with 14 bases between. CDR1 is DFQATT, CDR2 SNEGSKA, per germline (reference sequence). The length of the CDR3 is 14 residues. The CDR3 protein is CSASFQGGAGELFF. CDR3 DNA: TGCAGTGCTAGTTTTCAGGGGGGGGCCGGGGAGCTGTTTTTT.

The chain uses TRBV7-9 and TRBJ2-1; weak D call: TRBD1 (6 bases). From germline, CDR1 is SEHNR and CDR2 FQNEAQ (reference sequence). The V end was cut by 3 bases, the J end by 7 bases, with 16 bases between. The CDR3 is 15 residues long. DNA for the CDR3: TGTGCCAGCAGCTTTACAGGGATTCTGCAAAATGAGCAGTTCTTC. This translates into CASSFTGILQNEQFF.

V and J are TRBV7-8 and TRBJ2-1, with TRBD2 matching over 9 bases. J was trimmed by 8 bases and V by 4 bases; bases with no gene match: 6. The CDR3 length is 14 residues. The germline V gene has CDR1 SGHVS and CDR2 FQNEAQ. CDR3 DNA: TGTGCCAGCAGCTGGTCTAGCGGGATTGATGAGCAGTTCTTC. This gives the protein CASSWSSGIDEQFF.

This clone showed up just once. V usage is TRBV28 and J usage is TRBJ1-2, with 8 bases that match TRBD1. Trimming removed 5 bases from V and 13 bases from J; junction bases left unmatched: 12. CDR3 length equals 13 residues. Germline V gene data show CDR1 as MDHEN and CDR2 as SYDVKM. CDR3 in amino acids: CASSVAGQAHPTF. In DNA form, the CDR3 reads TGTGCCAGCAGTGTGGCGGGACAGGCCCATCCCACCTTC.

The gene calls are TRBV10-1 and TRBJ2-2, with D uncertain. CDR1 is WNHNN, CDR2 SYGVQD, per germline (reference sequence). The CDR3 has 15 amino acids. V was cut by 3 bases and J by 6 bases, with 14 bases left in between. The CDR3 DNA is TGCGCCAGCAGTGAAAACATTGGTTTCGCCGGGGAGCTGTTTTTT. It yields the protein CASSENIGFAGELFF.

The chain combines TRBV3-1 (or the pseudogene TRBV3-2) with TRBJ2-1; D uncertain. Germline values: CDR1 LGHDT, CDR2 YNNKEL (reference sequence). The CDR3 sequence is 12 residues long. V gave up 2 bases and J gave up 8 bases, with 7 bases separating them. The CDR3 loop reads CASSQRAHEQFF. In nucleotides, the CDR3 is TGTGCCAGCAGCCAAAGAGCGCATGAGCAGTTCTTC.

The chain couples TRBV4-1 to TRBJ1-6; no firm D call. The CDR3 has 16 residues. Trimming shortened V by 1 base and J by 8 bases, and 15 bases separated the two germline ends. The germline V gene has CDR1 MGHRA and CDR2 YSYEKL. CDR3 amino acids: CASSQGRGIGDSPLHF. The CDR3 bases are TGCGCCAGCAGCCAAGGGAGAGGGATTGGAGATTCACCCCTCCACTTT.

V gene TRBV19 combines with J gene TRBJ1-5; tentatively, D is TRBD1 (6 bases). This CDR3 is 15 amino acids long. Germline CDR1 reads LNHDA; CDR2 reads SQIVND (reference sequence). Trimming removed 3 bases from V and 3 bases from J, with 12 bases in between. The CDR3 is CASSMGGQINQPQHF. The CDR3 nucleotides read TGTGCCAGTAGTATGGGGGGGCAGATCAATCAGCCCCAGCATTTT. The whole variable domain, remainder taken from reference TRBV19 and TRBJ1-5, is DGGITQSPKYLFRKEGQNVTLSCEQNLNHDAMYWYRQDPGQGLRLIYYSQIVNDFQKGDIAEGYSVSREKKESFPLTVTSAQKNPTAFYLCASSMGGQINQPQHFGDGTRLSIL.

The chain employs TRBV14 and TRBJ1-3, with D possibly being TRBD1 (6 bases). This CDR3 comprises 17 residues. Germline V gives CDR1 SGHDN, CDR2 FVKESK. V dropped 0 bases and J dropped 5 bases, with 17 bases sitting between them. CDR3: CASSQDGIGGTRNTIYF. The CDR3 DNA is TGTGCCAGCAGCCAAGATGGCATAGGGGGTACCCGAAACACCATATATTTT. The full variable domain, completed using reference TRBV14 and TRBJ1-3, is EAGVTQFPSHSVIEKGQTVTLRCDPISGHDNLYWYRRVMGKEIKFLLHFVKESKQDESGMPNNRFLAERTGGTYSTLKVQPAELEDSGVYFCASSQDGIGGTRNTIYFGEGSWLTVV.

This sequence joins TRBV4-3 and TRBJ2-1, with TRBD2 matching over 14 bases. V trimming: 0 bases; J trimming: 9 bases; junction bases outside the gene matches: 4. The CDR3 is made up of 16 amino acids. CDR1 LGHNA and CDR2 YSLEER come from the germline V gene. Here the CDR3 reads CASSQEGLAGEAEQFF. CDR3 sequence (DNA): TGCGCCAGCAGCCAAGAGGGACTAGCGGGAGAGGCTGAGCAGTTCTTC.

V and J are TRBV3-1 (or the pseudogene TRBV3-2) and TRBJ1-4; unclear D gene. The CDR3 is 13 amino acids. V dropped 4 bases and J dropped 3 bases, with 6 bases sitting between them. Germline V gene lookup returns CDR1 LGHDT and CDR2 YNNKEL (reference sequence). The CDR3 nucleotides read TGTGCCAGCAGCCTCGGACCTAATGAAAAACTGTTTTTT. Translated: CASSLGPNEKLFF.

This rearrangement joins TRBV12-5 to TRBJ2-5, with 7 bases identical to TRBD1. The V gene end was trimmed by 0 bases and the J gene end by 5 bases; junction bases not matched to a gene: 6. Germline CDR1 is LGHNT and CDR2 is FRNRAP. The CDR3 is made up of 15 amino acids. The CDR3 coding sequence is TGTGCTAGTGGTTTGGTCGGACAGGTCCGGGAGACCCAGTACTTC. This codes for CASGLVGQVRETQYF.

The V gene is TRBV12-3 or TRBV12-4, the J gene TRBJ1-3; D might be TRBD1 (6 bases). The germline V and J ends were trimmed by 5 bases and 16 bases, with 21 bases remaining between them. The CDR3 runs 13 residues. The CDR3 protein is CASSQGGQPKDYF. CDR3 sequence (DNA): TGTGCCAGCAGTCAAGGTGGACAGCCCAAGGACTATTTT.

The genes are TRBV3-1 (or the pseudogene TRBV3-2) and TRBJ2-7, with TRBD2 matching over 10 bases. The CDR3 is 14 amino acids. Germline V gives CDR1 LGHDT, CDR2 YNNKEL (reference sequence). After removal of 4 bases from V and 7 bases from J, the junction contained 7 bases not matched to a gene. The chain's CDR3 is CASSPVSGGAEQYF. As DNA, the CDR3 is TGTGCCAGCAGCCCAGTCAGCGGGGGGGCTGAGCAGTACTTC.

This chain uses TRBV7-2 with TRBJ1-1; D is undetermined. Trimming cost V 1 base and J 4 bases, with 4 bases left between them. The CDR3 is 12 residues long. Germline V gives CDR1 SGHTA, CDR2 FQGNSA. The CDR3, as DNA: TGTGCCAGCAGCTTAGTCCCCACTGAAGCTTTCTTT. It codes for CASSLVPTEAFF.